This TCR beta chain was sequenced during a study of cytomegalovirus exposure and HLA in healthy donors. Whole-study results and caveats: It was in a later analysis that TCR association rates were seen to vary by HLA locus, highest for DRB1 and lowest for HLA-C. A missense DCLRE1C variant was associated with V- and J-gene trimming of TCR beta chains in a later analysis, and an independent cohort replicated the association. Presence/absence analyses assumed roughly uniform sequencing depth across donors. The study flagged around 150 TCR beta chains as cytomegalovirus-associated.

A note on this clone: What it binds is unknown.

Primers for the PCR totalled 60 Vbeta and 13 Jbeta. TCRdb's table, derived via immunoSEQ multiplex PCR, lists solely in-frame clones and lacks some. The sample has some 180,000 clones; about three quarters are singletons. The TCR comes from a man aged 18 to 30 in good health and CMV-seronegative. Material: PBMCs.

In nucleotides, the CDR3 is TGTGCCATCAGTGGGACAGGACCCTCCTACAATGAGCAGTTCTTC. This codes for CAISGTGPSYNEQFF. The chain employs TRBV10-3 and TRBJ2-1, with 7 bases aligning to TRBD1. V lost 4 bases, J lost 0 bases, and 3 bases stayed unmatched. Germline lookup yields CDR1 ENHRY and CDR2 SYGVKD. This CDR3 has 15 amino acids.